This T cell receptor beta chain was retrieved from a study of PD-1 blockade in classical Hodgkin lymphoma (dated by TCRdb to 2020 to 2021). Broadly, across the study: Nivolumab dosing was 3 mg/kg intravenously every 2 weeks, continuing until either disease progression or unacceptable toxicity. The study used CyTOF and TCR beta sequencing to define a peripheral blood immune signature of response to PD-1 blockade in classical Hodgkin lymphoma. General conclusions and limits of the study: Diversity was lower in patients who began nivolumab less than 1 year after ASCT, so these patients were left out of later analyses to avoid confounding by immune reconstitution. Baseline TCR diversity was reported to be lower in newly diagnosed patients than in healthy donors, and even lower in relapsed/refractory patients. A significant rise by C4D1 was seen in CD4+ but not CD8+ TCR diversity (p=0.0027 vs p=0.16), with the rise being most apparent in complete responders (p=0.02). Trial patients achieving complete response had baseline diversity similar to newly diagnosed patients, whereas partial responders and progressors had significantly lower diversity. The study was restricted to a single clinical trial cohort, and the causes of repertoire differences, possibly disease activity or prior therapy, were left undefined.

Including the terminal cysteine and phenylalanine, the CDR3 comprises 15 residues. The sequence is cut down to CDR3 DNA, 45 bases in frame from base 1. CDR1 and CDR2 were assigned from the germline V gene (reference sequence) as LNHDA and SQIVND. The germline V and J ends show losses of 1 base and 4 bases respectively, and no gene match explains 6 bases of the junction. Genomic DNA was extracted with the Qiagen DNeasy kit from unsorted PBMCs and from negatively selected CD4+ and CD8+ fractions. TCR beta CDR3 regions were subjected to amplification by immunoSEQ multiplex PCR with primers that anneal to V and J segments. Amplification bias was minimized using a synthetic immune receptor repertoire, and residual bias was removed computationally after sequencing. The study's own analysis went as follows. Custom Python scripts were used to quantify repertoire diversity as the Shannon entropy index. Unsorted, CD4+ and CD8+ repertoires were analyzed separately, except in combined analyses where CD4+ and CD8+ sequences were merged in silico. Clonal expansion was defined as at least a 2-fold frequency increase after treatment relative to C1D1, with a pseudocount of 0.5 for undetected baseline clones. Singleton clones were defined as clones with 0 or 1 copy at C1D1, and non-singleton clones were defined as clones with 2 or more copies. Clones expanded in unsorted samples were labelled as CD4+, CD8+ or unknown by matching protein sequences in sorted samples from the same patient. Wilcoxon tests were applied to paired samples to test diversity changes from C1D1 to C4D1. The table comes from immuneACCESS by way of TCRdb, which keeps in-frame sequences with V and J called. Part of the clones is missing from these tables; in studies checked, under half for an unresolved V gene and the rest for unknown reasons. V, J and clone size are taken as reported in that table, and D and trimming were inferred from the DNA itself. The sample profile shows 30,000 to 35,000 clones; about four fifths of them were found once. More than 30% of the sample comes from the top ten.

In light of the paper, this sample's time point label describes: cycle 1 day 1 (C1D1), immediately before nivolumab initiation. All trial patients had relapsed after autologous stem cell transplantation, with cohorts A, B and C differing in prior brentuximab vedotin exposure. A total of roughly 60 patients with relapsed/refractory classical Hodgkin lymphoma made up the trial cohort, and each patient's best overall response was complete response, partial response or progressive disease. Single-agent nivolumab was administered to trial patients in the multi-cohort phase II CheckMate 205 trial. An independent review committee assessed best overall response by applying the 2007 International Working Group response criteria. Trial PBMCs were obtained immediately prior to nivolumab initiation (C1D1) and on therapy at cycle 2 day 1 and cycle 4 day 1. Peripheral blood was collected in 8 mL Vacutainer Cell Preparation Tubes, from which PBMCs were isolated by centrifugation and then cryopreserved.

Turning to this clone: Its binding antigen is unknown. One base away there is no much larger clone; base qualities are not given.

The sequencing used peripheral blood mononuclear cells (PBMCs), collected at baseline. The clonotype comes from a human donor with classical Hodgkin lymphoma. The sequence is built from TRBV19 and TRBJ1-2; 7 junctional bases match TRBD1. The sequence in DNA is TGTGCCAGTAGTATAGTTGGGGACAGACTCTATGGCTACACCTTC. The resulting protein is CASSIVGDRLYGYTF.